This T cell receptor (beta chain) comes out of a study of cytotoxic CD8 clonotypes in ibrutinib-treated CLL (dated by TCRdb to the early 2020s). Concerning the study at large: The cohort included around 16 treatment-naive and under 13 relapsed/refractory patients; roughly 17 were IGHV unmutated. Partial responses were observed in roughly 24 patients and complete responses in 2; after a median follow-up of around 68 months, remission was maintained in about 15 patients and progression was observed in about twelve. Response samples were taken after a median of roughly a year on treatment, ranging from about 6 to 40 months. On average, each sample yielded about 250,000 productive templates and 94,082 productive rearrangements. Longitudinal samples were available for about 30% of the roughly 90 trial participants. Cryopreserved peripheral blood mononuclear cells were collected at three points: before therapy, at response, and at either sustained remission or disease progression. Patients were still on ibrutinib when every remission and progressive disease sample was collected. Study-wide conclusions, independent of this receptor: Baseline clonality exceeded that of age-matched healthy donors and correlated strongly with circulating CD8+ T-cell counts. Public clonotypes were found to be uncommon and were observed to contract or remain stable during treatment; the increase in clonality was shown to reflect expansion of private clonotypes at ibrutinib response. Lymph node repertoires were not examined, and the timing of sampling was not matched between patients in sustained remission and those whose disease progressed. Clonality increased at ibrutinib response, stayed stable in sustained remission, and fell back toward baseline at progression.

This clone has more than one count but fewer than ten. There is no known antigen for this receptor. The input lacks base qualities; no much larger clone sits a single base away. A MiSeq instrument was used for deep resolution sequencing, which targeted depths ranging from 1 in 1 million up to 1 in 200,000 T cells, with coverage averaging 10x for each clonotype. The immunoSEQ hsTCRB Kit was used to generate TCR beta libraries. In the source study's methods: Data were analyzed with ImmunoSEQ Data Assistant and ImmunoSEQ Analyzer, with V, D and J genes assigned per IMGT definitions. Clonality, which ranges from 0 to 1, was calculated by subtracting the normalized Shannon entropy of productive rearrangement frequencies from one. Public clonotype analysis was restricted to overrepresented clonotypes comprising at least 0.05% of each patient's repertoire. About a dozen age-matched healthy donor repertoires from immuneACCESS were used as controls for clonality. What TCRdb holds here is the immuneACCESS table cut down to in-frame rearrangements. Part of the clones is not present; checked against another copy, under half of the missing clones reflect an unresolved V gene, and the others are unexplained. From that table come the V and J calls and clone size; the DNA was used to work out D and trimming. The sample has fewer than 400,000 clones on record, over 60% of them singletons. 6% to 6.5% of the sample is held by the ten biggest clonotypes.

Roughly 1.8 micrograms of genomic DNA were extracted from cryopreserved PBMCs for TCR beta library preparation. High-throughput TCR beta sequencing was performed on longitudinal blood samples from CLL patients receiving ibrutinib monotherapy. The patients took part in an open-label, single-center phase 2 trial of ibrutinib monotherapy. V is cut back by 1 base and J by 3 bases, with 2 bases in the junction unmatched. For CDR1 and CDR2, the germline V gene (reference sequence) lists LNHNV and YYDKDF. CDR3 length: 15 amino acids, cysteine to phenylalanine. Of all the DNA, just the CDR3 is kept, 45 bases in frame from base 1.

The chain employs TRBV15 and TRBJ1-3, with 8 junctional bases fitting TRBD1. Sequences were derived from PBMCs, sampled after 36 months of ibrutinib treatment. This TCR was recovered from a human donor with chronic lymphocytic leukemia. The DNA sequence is TGTGCCACCAGCAGAGGACAGGGGATTGGAAACACCATATATTTT. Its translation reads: CATSRGQGIGNTIYF.